These 29 T cell receptor beta chains share one sample of origin, sequenced in a study of regulatory T cells in long-lasting Graves disease. Library construction for TCR beta used iRepertoire HTBI primers and Arm-PCR of CDR3 regions. MiXCR was run by TCRdb on the multiplex PCR reads, yielding one entry per CDR3 protein. The sample records roughly 380,000 distinct CDR3 sequences, approximately 16% being singletons. Time point of the sample: newly diagnosed GD, antithyroid drugs for less than 3 months. PBMC-derived RNA was used for the TCR library. The same specimen was also included in a second study, on T cells in Graves' hyperthyroidism and ophthalmopathy.

The specimen comprised peripheral blood mononuclear cells (PBMCs), sampled at new diagnosis, from a patient treated with antithyroid drugs. These receptors all come from a man aged 40-55 years with Graves disease.

This clonotype was counted only a few times. This rearrangement joins TRBV5-4 to TRBJ2-7; 8 nucleotides line up with TRBD1. This CDR3 is built from 15 residues. J gave up 3 bases and V 4 bases, and 9 bases lay outside the gene matches. Germline lookup yields CDR1 SGHNT and CDR2 YYREEE (reference sequence). The CDR3 DNA reads as TGTGCCAGCAGCCAACAGACAGGGGCGAACTACGAGCAGTACTTC. Protein product: CASSQQTGANYEQYF. Supplemented by reference TRBV5-4 and TRBJ2-7, the full variable domain reads ETGVTQSPTHLIKTRGQQVTLRCSSQSGHNTVSWYQQALGQGPQFIFQYYREEENGRGNFPPRFSGLQFPNYSSELNVNALELDDSALYLCASSQQTGANYEQYFGPGTRLTVT.

The genes are TRBV20-1 and TRBJ2-7; TRBD1 aligns across 10 bases. This CDR3 spans 15 amino acids. The germline V gene encodes CDR1 DFQATT and CDR2 SNEGSKA (reference sequence). Losses at the gene ends were 1 base for V and 5 bases for J; bases not matched to a gene: 8. In DNA form, the CDR3 reads TGCAGTGCTAGAGTCCCGGGACAGGGGAGGAACGAGCAGTACTTC. The encoded protein is CSARVPGQGRNEQYF.

This clonotype has a count of ten or more. The rearrangement joins TRBV20-1 to TRBJ2-7; TRBD1 matches at 12 bases. Per the germline V gene, CDR1 is DFQATT and CDR2 is SNEGSKA (reference sequence). V shed 3 bases, J shed 6 bases, and the junction held 9 bases outside the gene matches. The CDR3 consists of 15 residues. CDR3 amino acids: CSARGGGTGGFEQYF. The CDR3, as DNA: TGCAGTGCTAGGGGGGGTGGGACAGGGGGCTTCGAGCAGTACTTC.

This clonotype was recorded many times. Here the CDR3 DNA reads TGCGCCAGCAGCGAGGGGTACTCCTACGAGCAGTACTTC. As protein: CASSEGYSYEQYF. The gene calls are TRBV5-1 and TRBJ2-7; D is possibly TRBD1 or TRBD2 (5 bases each). Germline V gene sequence: CDR1 SGHRS, CDR2 YFSETQ. This CDR3 is 13 amino acids long. The V gene lost 4 bases and the J gene lost 0 bases, with 8 bases spanning the gap.

Ten or more counts support this clonotype. V gene TRBV3-1 combines with J gene TRBJ2-5; D could derive from TRBD1 or TRBD2 (6 bases each). The germline CDR1 and CDR2 sequences are LGHDT and YNNKEL (reference sequence). The V and J ends lost 6 bases and 4 bases respectively, with 15 bases between them. The CDR3 length is 14 residues. The CDR3 spells CASRNRGTIETQYF. The CDR3 coding sequence is TGTGCCAGCAGAAACCGGGGGACAATAGAGACCCAGTACTTC.

This clonotype was observed many times. Here the CDR3 reads CASSPPLPNGGNEQFF. The CDR3 nucleotides read TGTGCCAGCTCACCCCCACTTCCTAACGGGGGCAATGAGCAGTTCTTC. This chain links TRBV18 with TRBJ2-1; D is possibly TRBD2 (6 bases). Germline values: CDR1 KGHSH, CDR2 LQKENI. V was clipped by 3 bases and J by 6 bases, with 18 bases between them. CDR3 length: 16 amino acids.

This clonotype was found many times. The chain recombines TRBV5-8 with TRBJ1-5; 12 bases agree with TRBD1. The CDR3 has 16 amino acids. Unmatched junction bases numbered 5, after V lost 4 bases and J lost 3 bases. The V gene's germline CDR1 is SGHTS and CDR2 YDEGEE. The CDR3 DNA reads as TGTGCCAGCAGCGCCGGGACAGGGGGCTTCAATCAGCCCCAGCATTTT. Its protein product is CASSAGTGGFNQPQHF. Full variable domain (outside the CDR3, taken from reference TRBV5-8 and TRBJ1-5): EAGVTQSPTHLIKTRGQQATLRCSPISGHTSVYWYQQALGLGLQFLLWYDEGEERNRGNFPPRFSGRQFPNYSSELNVNALELEDSALYLCASSAGTGGFNQPQHFGDGTRLSIL.

This clonotype was counted many times. The V and J genes are TRBV20-1 and TRBJ2-7; 11 nucleotides agree with TRBD1. Trimming removed 7 bases from V and 3 bases from J; junction bases left unmatched: 2. The germline gives CDR1 DFQATT, CDR2 SNEGSKA (reference sequence). CDR3 length: 12 amino acids. The CDR3 bases are TGCAGTGGGACAGGGGGCTTCTACGAGCAGTACTTC. This gives the protein CSGTGGFYEQYF.

The CDR3 sequence is CSASRGDDQPQHF. CDR3 sequence (DNA): TGCAGTGCTAGCCGGGGTGATGATCAGCCCCAGCATTTT. The chain links TRBV20-1 to TRBJ1-5, with D uncertain. Germline CDR1 DFQATT, CDR2 SNEGSKA (reference sequence). This CDR3 is built from 13 residues. Deletions cut 3 bases from V and 5 bases from J, with 11 bases between.

This clonotype was seen many times. The chain employs TRBV6-1 and TRBJ2-1; 10 nucleotides match TRBD1. With V trimmed by 8 bases and J by 6 bases, 7 bases remained unmatched. The CDR3 loop spans 14 amino acids. Germline V gene lookup returns CDR1 MNHNS and CDR2 SASEGT. CDR3 sequence reads: CASGIRTGGNEQFF. CDR3 in DNA: TGTGCCAGCGGTATACGGACAGGGGGCAATGAGCAGTTCTTC.

This clonotype turned up a few times. The V gene is TRBV18, the J gene TRBJ2-7; 8 bases fit TRBD1. The CDR3 is made up of 16 amino acids. Unmatched junction bases numbered 11, after V lost 6 bases and J lost 1 base. Germline V gives CDR1 KGHSH, CDR2 LQKENI. For the CDR3, the DNA is TGTGCCAGCTCTCTGGTGGCAGGGGGCAGGTCCTACGAGCAGTACTTC. It is translated as CASSLVAGGRSYEQYF.

This clonotype showed up many times. The chain combines TRBV12-3 or TRBV12-4 with TRBJ2-3, with 8 bases aligning to TRBD1. The trim removed 5 bases at V and 1 base at J, leaving 8 bases unmatched. The CDR3 is 16 amino acids. In DNA, the CDR3 is TGTGCCAGCAGTCCCACGGCCAGGGGGCGCACAGATACGCAGTATTTT. This codes for CASSPTARGRTDTQYF.

Many counts were recorded for this clonotype. This chain connects TRBV2 to TRBJ2-1, with 11 bases that match TRBD2. This CDR3 region has 18 residues. V gave up 6 bases and J gave up 1 base; unmatched junction bases: 11. Germline V gene sequence: CDR1 SNHLY, CDR2 FYNNEI. CDR3 sequence (DNA): TGTGCCAGCAGCGGTTCCTTAGCGGGGGGGCCATCCTACAATGAGCAGTTCTTC. It specifies CASSGSLAGGPSYNEQFF.

As to this clonotype: Being one base from a much bigger clone, this may be a read error. This chain joins TRBV6-5 and TRBJ2-1; D might be TRBD2 (5 bases). The CDR3 contains 14 residues. V dropped 2 bases and J dropped 10 bases, with 15 bases sitting between them. The germline gives CDR1 MNHEY, CDR2 SVGAGI. In nucleotides, the CDR3 is TGTGCCAGCAGTTACGAGGGTCCATCCTACGAGCAGTTCTTC. It specifies CASSYEGPSYEQFF.

Comments on this clonotype: A read error is possible here, since a much larger clone lies one base away. The chain employs TRBV12-3 or TRBV12-4 and TRBJ1-4, with D perhaps matching TRBD1 (5 bases). V was pared by 11 bases and J by 7 bases, with 17 bases between. There are 13 residues in the CDR3. CDR3 nucleotides: TGTGCCGGTAAACAGGAAGGTCGTGAAAAACTGTTTTTT. Its translation: CAGKQEGREKLFF.

J is TRBJ1-2 and V is TRBV15; 7 nucleotides agree with TRBD1. Looked up from germline, CDR1 is LNHNV and CDR2 is YYDKDF (reference sequence). This CDR3 has 15 amino acids. Trimming removed 2 bases from V and 4 bases from J; junction bases left unmatched: 7. This CDR3 reads CATSRLQGPGYGYTF. The CDR3 region has the DNA TGTGCCACCAGCAGATTACAGGGGCCTGGCTATGGCTACACCTTC.

In its sample, this clonotype was seen many times. V and J are TRBV5-1 and TRBJ2-7; maybe TRBD1 (5 bases). Germline V gene sequence: CDR1 SGHRS, CDR2 YFSETQ. V lost 5 bases, J lost 1 base, and 13 bases lay in between. The CDR3 loop spans 14 amino acids. Written as DNA, the CDR3 is TGCGCCAGCAGAGAGGACAAACCATCCTACGAGCAGTACTTC. It encodes CASREDKPSYEQYF.

This clonotype was recorded many times. The chain combines TRBV7-9 with TRBJ1-5; tentatively, D is TRBD1 (5 bases). Germline values: CDR1 SEHNR, CDR2 FQNEAQ (reference sequence). This CDR3 has 13 residues. With 5 bases removed from V and 7 bases from J, the gap between germline ends came to 12 bases. The CDR3, as DNA: TGTGCCAGCAGCATCGGGACGACGCAGCCCCAGCATTTT. This gives the protein CASSIGTTQPQHF.

A remark on this clonotype: Because the CDR3 is missing its conserved closing phenylalanine or tryptophan, this is likely a read error. This rearrangement joins TRBV30 to TRBJ1-2, with D possibly being TRBD1 (5 bases). V gave up 3 bases and J gave up 8 bases, with 10 bases separating them. Per the germline V gene, CDR1 is GTSNPN and CDR2 is SVGIG (reference sequence). There are 11 residues in the CDR3. CDR3 DNA sequence: TGTGCCTGGAGCGGCGGGGGAGGCTACACCCTC. It specifies CAWSGGGGYTL.

V gene TRBV4-1 combines with J gene TRBJ1-4; no clear D. The CDR3 has 11 residues. The V and J ends lost 4 bases and 8 bases respectively, with 5 bases between them. Germline lookup yields CDR1 MGHRA and CDR2 YSYEKL. This CDR3 reads CASSRSEKLFF. The CDR3 region has the DNA TGCGCCAGCAGCCGTTCGGAAAAACTGTTTTTT.

This clonotype was detected a few times. The chain recombines TRBV20-1 with TRBJ1-1, with D unresolved. This CDR3 is built from 14 residues. The germline V gene has CDR1 DFQATT and CDR2 SNEGSKA (reference sequence). Trimming stripped 0 bases from V and 12 bases from J, with 20 bases between. The CDR3 reads CSARDPKGIGGTFF. The CDR3 DNA sequence: TGCAGTGCTAGAGATCCTAAGGGAATCGGTGGAACTTTCTTT.

This clonotype was observed at least ten times. The V gene is TRBV30, the J gene TRBJ2-2; maybe TRBD1 (6 bases). The CDR3 is made up of 14 amino acids. Trimming stripped 3 bases from V and 5 bases from J, with 13 bases between. CDR1 and CDR2 from the germline V gene are GTSNPN and SVGIG (reference sequence). The CDR3 is CAWSSGQPTGELFF. DNA of the CDR3: TGTGCCTGGAGCTCAGGACAGCCGACCGGGGAGCTGTTTTTT. Drawing the rest from reference TRBV30 and TRBJ2-2, the complete variable domain is SQTIHQWPATLVQPVGSPLSLECTVEGTSNPNLYWYRQAAGRGLQLLFYSVGIGQISSEVPQNLSASRPQDRQFILSSKKLLLSDSGFYLCAWSSGQPTGELFFGEGSRLTVL.

This clonotype was detected ten times or more. J is TRBJ2-1 and V is TRBV11-2; 8 nucleotides align to TRBD2. The CDR3 loop spans 12 amino acids. The V segment lost 1 base and the J segment 15 bases; nucleotides outside the gene matches: 5. Germline CDR1 reads SGHAT; CDR2 reads FQNNGV. The CDR3 spells CASSLAGGGLFF. Here the CDR3 DNA reads TGTGCCAGCAGCTTAGCCGGCGGGGGGCTGTTCTTC.

Only a few counts were recorded for this clonotype. This sequence joins TRBV5-1 and TRBJ2-7; TRBD1 matches at 9 bases. Germline V gene lookup returns CDR1 SGHRS and CDR2 YFSETQ. V lost 4 bases and J lost 2; bases outside the gene matches: 7. CDR3 size: 15 residues. For the CDR3, the DNA is TGCGCCAGCAGCCCGACAGGGGGGTGGACCTACGAGCAGTACTTC. Translated, it gives CASSPTGGWTYEQYF.

In its sample, this clonotype was seen many times. The chain uses TRBV7-8 and TRBJ2-5; D perhaps matches TRBD1 (6 bases). Looked up from germline, CDR1 is SGHVS and CDR2 is FQNEAQ. Trimming took 5 bases from V and 1 from J, leaving 14 bases between them. The CDR3 length is 15 residues. In nucleotides, the CDR3 is TGTGCCAGCAGCCACACCCGGGACACCCAAGAGACCCAGTACTTC. This gives the protein CASSHTRDTQETQYF.

This clonotype was counted many times. This rearrangement joins TRBV5-1 to TRBJ2-1, with TRBD1 identical over 12 bases. V was pared by 2 bases and J by 7 bases, with 7 bases of the junction left unmatched. The length of the CDR3 is 16 residues. Germline loops: CDR1 SGHRS, CDR2 YFSETQ. CDR3 DNA sequence: TGCGCCAGCAGCTTCTACCGGGACAGGGGGCGTAATGAGCAGTTCTTC. Protein sequence: CASSFYRDRGRNEQFF.

A note on this clonotype: Given a much more abundant clone one base away, this may be a read error. The V and J genes are TRBV28 and TRBJ1-1; D gene unclear. Germline V gives CDR1 MDHEN, CDR2 SYDVKM. The CDR3 extends over 11 amino acids. Written as DNA, the CDR3 is TGTGTCAGCAGTTTGGATTCTGAAGCTTTCTTT. Translating it yields CVSSLDSEAFF. Full variable domain (rest looked up from reference TRBV28 and TRBJ1-1): DVKVTQSSRYLVKRTGEKVFLECVQDMDHENMFWYRQDPGLGLRLIYFSYDVKMKEKGDIPEGYSVSREKKERFSLILESASTNQTSMYLCVSSLDSEAFFGQGTRLTVV.

This clonotype was seen at least ten times. V gene TRBV28 combines with J gene TRBJ2-2; the match to TRBD2 covers 15 bases. Trimming took 6 bases from V and 3 from J; bases not matched to a gene: 5. The germline gives CDR1 MDHEN, CDR2 SYDVKM. The CDR3 length is 17 residues. CDR3 DNA: TGTGCCAGCAGGGGACTAGCGGGAGGTGCGGACACCGGGGAGCTGTTTTTT. Translation gives CASRGLAGGADTGELFF.

This clonotype was recorded many times. V is TRBV24-1 and J is TRBJ1-5, with 8 bases fitting TRBD1. V lost 2 bases, J lost 5 bases, and 7 bases stayed unmatched. Germline lookup yields CDR1 KGHDR and CDR2 SFDVKD. The length of the CDR3 is 16 residues. The CDR3 coding sequence is TGTGCCACCAGTGATTCCCGACAGGGGCCGCATCAGCCCCAGCATTTT. Protein product: CATSDSRQGPHQPQHF.